A single sample is the source of the 27 T cell receptor beta chains below, sequenced in a study of Tregs in tolerant kidney transplant recipients. The repertoire was sequenced with immunoSEQ multiplex PCR; TCRdb's copy has only in-frame clones and lacks some. The sample consists of about 17,000 clones, roughly 80% of them appearing once. Sequenced: Tregs from blood. These receptors all stem from a human donor in good health.

This chain uses TRBV5-4 with TRBJ2-1, with 8 bases lining up with TRBD1. Trimming at V came to 4 bases and at J to 9 bases, leaving 12 bases not matched to a gene. The germline V gene encodes CDR1 SGHNT and CDR2 YYREEE (reference sequence). The CDR3 has 15 residues. The CDR3 DNA is TGTGCCAGCAGCCCGGTACAGGGGGTAAAGGGTGAGCAGTTCTTC. It yields the protein CASSPVQGVKGEQFF.

The chain employs TRBV5-1 and TRBJ1-1; possible D gene TRBD1, 6 bases. The V gene lost 3 bases and the J gene lost 1 base, with 10 bases spanning the gap. There are 14 residues in the CDR3. Germline V gene lookup returns CDR1 SGHRS and CDR2 YFSETQ. The CDR3 DNA is TGCGCCAGCAGCTCTACAGGGACGAACACTGAAGCTTTCTTT. Encoded protein: CASSSTGTNTEAFF.

The genes are TRBV6-6 and TRBJ1-1; 10 nucleotides align to TRBD1. V gave up 5 bases and J gave up 6 bases; unmatched junction bases: 3. CDR3 length: 13 amino acids. Germline loops: CDR1 MNHNY, CDR2 SVGAGI (reference sequence). In DNA form, the CDR3 reads TGTGCCAGCAGTCTTGGACAGGGGGCTGAAGCTTTCTTT. Protein product: CASSLGQGAEAFF.

In this sample, this clone turned up a few times. The chain combines TRBV10-3 with TRBJ1-2; 9 bases fit TRBD1. This CDR3 comprises 16 residues. The V gene's germline CDR1 is ENHRY and CDR2 SYGVKD. V was pared by 6 bases and J by 5 bases, with 13 bases of the junction left unmatched. The CDR3 sequence is CAIRRDRAPLGYGYTF. CDR3 bases: TGTGCCATCAGAAGGGACAGGGCCCCGCTTGGATATGGCTACACCTTC.

This clone is medium-sized (0.01 to 0.1%) in the sample. This sequence joins TRBV7-2 and TRBJ1-5; D not certain. V dropped 5 bases and J dropped 0 bases, with 14 bases sitting between them. Germline-derived CDR1 and CDR2 are SGHTA and FQGNSA. The CDR3 extends over 16 amino acids. This CDR3 reads CASSHRGSHSNQPQHF. DNA of the CDR3: TGTGCCAGCAGCCATCGGGGTTCGCATAGCAATCAGCCCCAGCATTTT.

The chain has TRBV7-3 and TRBJ1-1; D not resolved. This CDR3 comprises 13 residues. From germline, CDR1 is SGHTA and CDR2 FQGTGA. Trimming left V 6 bases short and J 1 base short, with 9 bases between. Here the CDR3 reads CASSLAPNTEAFF. In DNA, the CDR3 is TGTGCCAGCAGTCTCGCCCCGAACACTGAAGCTTTCTTT.

This sequence joins TRBV4-1 and TRBJ2-7, with TRBD2 matching over 10 bases. The CDR3 runs to 17 residues. In germline, CDR1 is MGHRA, CDR2 YSYEKL. With 4 bases clipped from V and 0 bases from J, the junction kept 9 bases outside the gene matches. The CDR3 loop reads CASSPVAGGLSSYEQYF. The CDR3, as DNA: TGCGCCAGCAGCCCGGTAGCGGGGGGACTTAGCTCCTACGAGCAGTACTTC.

The rearrangement uses TRBV19 and TRBJ1-4, with 10 bases lining up with TRBD1. The V and J ends lost 7 bases and 8 bases, in that order; junction bases with no gene match: 10. CDR3 size: 15 residues. Germline V lookup: CDR1 LNHDA, CDR2 SQIVND (reference sequence). The CDR3 DNA sequence: TGTGCCAGTAACCCGCGGACAGGGGGAAGGGAAAAACTGTTTTTT. The encoded protein is CASNPRTGGREKLFF.

The DNA for the CDR3 is TGCGCCAGCAGCGTCGGACTCCCCCCAGGAGATACGCAGTATTTT. Its translation is CASSVGLPPGDTQYF. V and J are TRBV5-1 and TRBJ2-3, with D maybe TRBD2 (5 bases). Between the trimmed V and J ends, which lost 4 bases and 5 bases, there was a span of 17 bases. The CDR3 length is 15 residues. The germline gives CDR1 SGHRS, CDR2 YFSETQ.

The chain carries TRBV5-4 and TRBJ2-2; the D gene is possibly TRBD2 (5 bases). This CDR3 comprises 15 residues. The ends were cut back, 4 bases at V and 2 bases at J, with 12 bases in the middle. Germline CDR1 is SGHNT and CDR2 is YYREEE (reference sequence). This CDR3 reads CASSPRDFNTGELFF. CDR3 in DNA: TGTGCCAGCAGCCCCCGGGATTTTAACACCGGGGAGCTGTTTTTT.

The J gene is TRBJ1-2, the V gene TRBV7-9, with D hard to call. V gave up 6 bases and J gave up 4 bases, with 12 bases separating them. The CDR3 contains 13 residues. The germline V gene encodes CDR1 SEHNR and CDR2 FQNEAQ (reference sequence). CDR3 in DNA: TGTGCCAGCAGTGACCGGGCCACCTATGGCTACACCTTC. This encodes CASSDRATYGYTF.

The chain recombines TRBV18 with TRBJ2-5, with D tentatively TRBD1 (5 bases). Per the germline V gene, CDR1 is KGHSH and CDR2 is LQKENI. CDR3 length: 13 residues. The ends were cut back, 6 bases at V and 1 base at J, with 9 bases in the middle. The DNA of the CDR3 is TGTGCCAGCTCCGCCAGGGTCCAAGAGACCCAGTACTTC. It encodes CASSARVQETQYF.

V and J are TRBV4-3 and TRBJ2-1, with 8 positions matching TRBD2. This CDR3 has 18 residues. Germline V gene lookup returns CDR1 LGHNA and CDR2 YSLEER. With 4 bases clipped from V and 10 bases from J, the junction kept 21 bases outside the gene matches. The CDR3 sequence: CASSLTPSGPTAAREQFF. CDR3 nucleotides: TGCGCCAGCAGCCTTACCCCTAGCGGGCCCACCGCGGCAAGGGAGCAGTTCTTC.

The rearrangement links TRBV5-1 to TRBJ2-5, with D uncertain. The CDR3 covers 12 residues. In germline, CDR1 is SGHRS, CDR2 YFSETQ. The V end was cut by 7 bases, the J end by 7 bases, with 14 bases between. As DNA, the CDR3 is TGCGCCAGCCTTTCGGACCCGGGGACCCAGTACTTC. Translated, it gives CASLSDPGTQYF.

The rearrangement uses TRBV13 and TRBJ2-2; 13 bases agree with TRBD2. Germline lookup yields CDR1 PRHDT and CDR2 FYEKMQ (reference sequence). V lost 7 bases to trimming and J lost 1 base; unmatched junction nucleotides: 3. The CDR3 spans 16 residues. CDR3 in DNA: TGTGCCAGCAAGGGACTAGCGGGGATGAACACCGGGGAGCTGTTTTTT. Protein: CASKGLAGMNTGELFF.

This rearrangement joins TRBV2 to TRBJ2-1; the D gene is possibly TRBD1 (5 bases). Germline V gene lookup returns CDR1 SNHLY and CDR2 FYNNEI. V lost 6 bases to trimming and J lost 8 bases, with 14 bases between them. The CDR3 is 13 amino acids. The CDR3 DNA follows: TGTGCCAGCAGAAGGGGCCGAGGCGATGAGCAGTTCTTC. It encodes CASRRGRGDEQFF.

J is TRBJ2-7 and V is TRBV18; no firm D call. The CDR3 covers 13 residues. Germline-derived CDR1 and CDR2 are KGHSH and LQKENI. The germline V and J ends were trimmed by 2 bases and 7 bases, with 12 bases remaining between them. CDR3 loop: CASSPGVLGEQYF. In DNA form, the CDR3 reads TGTGCCAGCTCACCAGGGGTCCTGGGAGAGCAGTACTTC. The full variable domain, completed using reference TRBV18 and TRBJ2-7, is NAGVMQNPRHLVRRRGQEARLRCSPMKGHSHVYWYRQLPEEGLKFMVYLQKENIIDESGMPKERFSAEFPKEGPSILRIQQVVRGDSAAYFCASSPGVLGEQYFGPGTRLTVT.

This sequence joins TRBV19 and TRBJ2-2; 8 nucleotides line up with TRBD2. CDR3 length: 14 residues. Germline CDR1 LNHDA, CDR2 SQIVND (reference sequence). V lost 6 bases and J lost 6; bases outside the gene matches: 6. CDR3 in amino acids: CASRSAGAAGELFF. The CDR3 DNA reads TGTGCCAGTAGGTCAGCGGGAGCGGCCGGGGAGCTGTTTTTT.

The CDR3 nucleotides read TGTGCCAGCAGCTTAGGGGCAGGGGGCTTAGGATACGAGCAGTACTTC. This sequence encodes CASSLGAGGLGYEQYF. The chain couples TRBV11-2 to TRBJ2-7, with 8 bases lining up with TRBD1. V shed 1 base and J 4 bases; nucleotides not matched to a gene: 9. The CDR3 runs to 16 residues. The germline V gene has CDR1 SGHAT and CDR2 FQNNGV.

This sequence joins TRBV11-3 and TRBJ1-1; D gene ambiguous. Germline loops: CDR1 SGHNT, CDR2 YENEEA. The CDR3 runs 17 residues. V was clipped by 0 bases and J by 4 bases, with 18 bases between them. The chain's CDR3 is CASSLESLRQRTTEAFF. CDR3 sequence (DNA): TGTGCCAGCAGCTTAGAATCGTTGAGACAACGGACCACTGAAGCTTTCTTT.

This clone was found a few times. The rearrangement links TRBV5-1 to TRBJ2-5, with 7 positions matching TRBD2. The junction had 9 bases not matched to a gene; V was cut back by 0 bases and J by 7 bases. Looked up from germline, CDR1 is SGHRS and CDR2 is YFSETQ. This CDR3 has 15 amino acids. The CDR3 DNA reads as TGCGCCAGCAGCTTGGAATTAGCGGGCATGAGGACCCAGTACTTC. It encodes CASSLELAGMRTQYF.

This chain uses TRBV5-1 with TRBJ2-1; TRBD2 matches at 14 bases. The CDR3 extends over 16 amino acids. Losses at the gene ends were 4 bases for V and 3 bases for J; bases not matched to a gene: 3. Germline loops: CDR1 SGHRS, CDR2 YFSETQ. The DNA for the CDR3 is TGCGCCAGCAGCGGGGGACTAGCGGGAGTCTACAATGAGCAGTTCTTC. Translating it yields CASSGGLAGVYNEQFF. The complete variable domain, with remaining parts taken from reference TRBV5-1 and TRBJ2-1, reads KAGVTQTPRYLIKTRGQQVTLSCSPISGHRSVSWYQQTPGQGLQFLFEYFSETQRNKGNFPGRFSGRQFSNSRSEMNVSTLELGDSALYLCASSGGLAGVYNEQFFGPGTRLTVL.

The rearrangement joins TRBV19 to TRBJ1-5, with TRBD1 as a possible D gene (6 bases). Per the germline V gene, CDR1 is LNHDA and CDR2 is SQIVND (reference sequence). The CDR3 consists of 15 residues. V dropped 6 bases and J dropped 7 bases, with 19 bases sitting between them. As DNA, the CDR3 is TGTGCCAGTAGCCGCAGGGGCCTGATGGGGCAGCCCCAGCATTTT. Protein sequence: CASSRRGLMGQPQHF.

The chain has TRBV20-1 and TRBJ2-3; D remains unclear. Germline V gene lookup returns CDR1 DFQATT and CDR2 SNEGSKA (reference sequence). This CDR3 has 11 residues. V lost 4 bases, J lost 4 bases, and 6 bases lay in between. CDR3 in DNA: TGCAGTGCTATTAATGCAGATACGCAGTATTTT. It translates to CSAINADTQYF.

The genes are TRBV18 and TRBJ2-7; no reliable D call. Germline CDR1 is KGHSH and CDR2 is LQKENI. This CDR3 contains 15 residues. V was pared by 3 bases and J by 0 bases, with 12 bases between. CDR3 coding DNA: TGTGCCAGCTCACCGGTTCCTCCCCCCTCCTACGAGCAGTACTTC. It encodes CASSPVPPPSYEQYF.

This chain connects TRBV5-4 to TRBJ2-5; unclear D gene. Trimming took off 3 bases at V and 3 bases at J, with 12 bases between the two ends. Germline values: CDR1 SGHNT, CDR2 YYREEE (reference sequence). This CDR3 contains 14 residues. The CDR3 is CASSSGLKKETQYF. Here the CDR3 DNA reads TGTGCCAGCAGCTCCGGTTTGAAAAAAGAGACCCAGTACTTC.

The chain employs TRBV14 and TRBJ1-3; unclear D gene. V lost 2 bases to trimming and J lost 1 base, with 12 bases between them. The CDR3 has 16 residues. CDR1 SGHDN and CDR2 FVKESK come from the germline V gene. The CDR3 DNA reads as TGTGCCAGCAGCCAAAGTAAAGGACCATCTGGAAACACCATATATTTT. It codes for CASSQSKGPSGNTIYF.